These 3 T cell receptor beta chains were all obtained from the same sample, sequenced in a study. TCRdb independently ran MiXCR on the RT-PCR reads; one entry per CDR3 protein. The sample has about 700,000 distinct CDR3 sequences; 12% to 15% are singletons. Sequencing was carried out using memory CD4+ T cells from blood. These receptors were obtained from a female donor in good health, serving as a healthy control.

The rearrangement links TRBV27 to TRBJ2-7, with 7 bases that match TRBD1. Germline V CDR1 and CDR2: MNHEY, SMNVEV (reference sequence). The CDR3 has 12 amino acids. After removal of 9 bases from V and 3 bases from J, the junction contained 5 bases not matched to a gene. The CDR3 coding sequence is TGTGCCAGGCCAACAGGGGACTACGAGCAGTACTTC. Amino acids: CARPTGDYEQYF.

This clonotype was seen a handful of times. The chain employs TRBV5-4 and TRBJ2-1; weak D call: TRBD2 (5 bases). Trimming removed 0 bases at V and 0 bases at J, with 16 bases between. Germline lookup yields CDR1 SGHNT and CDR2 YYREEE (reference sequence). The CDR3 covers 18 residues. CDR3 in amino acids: CASSLAAARRSSYNEQFF. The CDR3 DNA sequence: TGTGCCAGCAGCTTGGCCGCGGCGCGGAGGAGCTCCTACAATGAGCAGTTCTTC. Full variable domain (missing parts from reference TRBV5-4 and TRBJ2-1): ETGVTQSPTHLIKTRGQQVTLRCSSQSGHNTVSWYQQALGQGPQFIFQYYREEENGRGNFPPRFSGLQFPNYSSELNVNALELDDSALYLCASSLAAARRSSYNEQFFGPGTRLTVL.

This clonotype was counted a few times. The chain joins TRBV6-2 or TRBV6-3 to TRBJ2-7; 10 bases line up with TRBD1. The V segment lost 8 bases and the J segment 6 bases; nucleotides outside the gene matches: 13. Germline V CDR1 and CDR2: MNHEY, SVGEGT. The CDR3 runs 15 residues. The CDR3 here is CASSLRRTGGFEQYF. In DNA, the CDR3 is TGTGCCAGCTCCCTGCGGAGGACAGGGGGTTTCGAGCAGTACTTC.